Listed below are T cell receptor beta chains from one sample, sequenced in a study of beta chain features in type 1 diabetes. Assay used: immunoSEQ multiplex PCR; TCRdb lists only in-frame clones, some missing. The table lists hundreds of thousands of clones, 8% to 13% of them singletons, with more than 0.015% in the top ten. The material sequenced was naive CD4+ T cells from blood. These receptors were obtained from a woman between 25 and 40 years old in good health. Each CDR3 is given with its conserved first and last residue. The order of the fields is CDR3 protein, CDR3 DNA, V gene, J gene, clone size, D gene. The D gene is left open where the match is weak. Rows may omit the clone size; those that give it use once, few, many or a size class.

CASKTGQFQNTEAFF	TGTGCCAGCAAGACTGGACAGTTCCAGAACACTGAAGCTTTCTTT	TRBV25-1	TRBJ1-1	NA	NA
CASSVAGRVRETQYF	TGCGCCAGCAGCGTCGCGGGAAGGGTCAGAGAGACCCAGTACTTC	TRBV5-1	TRBJ2-5	NA	NA
CASSIQGGGATNEKLFF	TGTGCCAGTAGTATACAAGGCGGGGGAGCAACTAATGAAAAACTGTTTTTT	TRBV19	TRBJ1-4	NA	NA
CASSTDRVYGYTF	TGTGCCAGCTCAACCGACAGGGTCTATGGCTACACCTTC	TRBV18	TRBJ1-2	NA	TRBD1
CASSYEGGDNEQFF	TGTGCCAGCAGTTACGAAGGGGGGGACAATGAGCAGTTCTTC	TRBV6-5	TRBJ2-1	few	NA
CAINGRGSEETQYF	TGTGCCATCAATGGCAGGGGTAGCGAAGAGACCCAGTACTTC	TRBV10-3	TRBJ2-5	few	NA
CASSEQGIKNTEAFF	TGTGCCAGCAGTGAACAGGGCATTAAGAACACTGAAGCTTTCTTT	TRBV28	TRBJ1-1	NA	NA
CSVGAVRNNEQFF	TGCAGCGTTGGGGCAGTACGTAACAATGAGCAGTTCTTC	TRBV29-1	TRBJ2-1	few	NA
CASSTHSRANEKLFF	TGTGCCAGCAGTACCCACAGCCGAGCTAATGAAAAACTGTTTTTT	TRBV25-1	TRBJ1-4	few	NA
CASSLWDRGSYEQYF	TGTGCCAGCAGCTTATGGGACAGGGGCTCCTACGAGCAGTACTTC	TRBV7-9	TRBJ2-7	NA	TRBD1
CASSSWTSSGYEQYF	TGTGCCAGCAGTTCATGGACTAGCTCCGGCTACGAGCAGTACTTC	TRBV28	TRBJ2-7	NA	TRBD2
CASSLWSGAGEVETQYF	TGTGCCAGCAGTTTGTGGTCCGGAGCGGGAGAGGTGGAGACCCAGTACTTC	TRBV28	TRBJ2-5	NA	TRBD2
CASTSGSYNEQFF	TGTGCCAGCACCAGCGGGAGCTACAATGAGCAGTTCTTC	TRBV11-1	TRBJ2-1	NA	TRBD2
CASSDKAGTDTQYF	TGTGCCAGCAGCGACAAAGCAGGAACAGATACGCAGTATTTT	TRBV7-2	TRBJ2-3	few	NA
CASSLGAGSLYEQYF	TGTGCCAGCAGCTTAGGGGCGGGCAGCCTCTACGAGCAGTACTTC	TRBV11-2	TRBJ2-7	few	NA
CASSLAGQRSYEQYF	TGTGCCAGCAGCTTAGCGGGGCAGCGCTCCTACGAGCAGTACTTC	TRBV7-2	TRBJ2-7	NA	NA
CSVSDGVEAFF	TGCAGCGTTTCTGACGGGGTTGAAGCTTTCTTT	TRBV29-1	TRBJ1-1	few	NA
CAWTASGFSYNEQFF	TGTGCCTGGACCGCTAGCGGGTTCTCCTACAATGAGCAGTTCTTC	TRBV30	TRBJ2-1	NA	TRBD2
CASSLTGFGTDTQYF	TGCGCCAGCAGCCTTACAGGGTTCGGCACAGATACGCAGTATTTT	TRBV5-1	TRBJ2-3	few	NA
CASSGTGLASKNIQYF	TGTGCCAGCAGTGGGACAGGGCTTGCGTCCAAAAACATTCAGTACTTC	TRBV27	TRBJ2-4	NA	TRBD1
CASSRAKGQLNEKLFF	TGTGCCAGCAGCCGCGCCAAGGGACAGCTTAATGAAAAACTGTTTTTT	TRBV7-2	TRBJ1-4	NA	TRBD1
CASSLVVSSYNEQFF	TGTGCCAGCAGCTTAGTGGTTAGCTCCTACAATGAGCAGTTCTTC	TRBV11-1	TRBJ2-1	NA	NA
CASSQGLAGGPQETQYF	TGTGCCAGCAGCCAGGGACTAGCGGGAGGGCCTCAAGAGACCCAGTACTTC	TRBV7-2	TRBJ2-5	NA	TRBD2
CASSHSRGTGDDEQYF	TGCGCCAGCAGCCACTCAAGGGGGACAGGGGACGACGAGCAGTACTTC	TRBV4-3	TRBJ2-7	NA	TRBD1
CASSPKGSRRTVGELFF	TGTGCCAGCAGCCCCAAGGGGTCCAGAAGAACGGTCGGGGAGCTGTTTTTT	TRBV5-6	TRBJ2-2	NA	NA